This T cell receptor beta chain was identified during a study of shared clonotypes between healthy human individuals. Study-level information: For every donor, three CD4 naive, three CD4 memory, two CD8 naive and one CD8 memory plates were used. Study-level points and caveats: Clonotype sharing levels among donors were expected to vary with sequencing depth.

Trimming took 4 bases from V and 6 from J; bases not matched to a gene: 2. Per the germline V gene, CDR1 is SGHDN and CDR2 is FVKESK. The CDR3 contains 13 residues. In replicate PCRs of sorted subsets, roughly 200 ng DNA, approximately 30,000 T cell genomes, was used. This table comes from immunoSEQ multiplex PCR, and its TCRdb copy is limited to in-frame clones, with some not included. Of roughly 220,000 clones in the sample, under 80% were seen once. On this clone: Its specificity is unknown.

The material sequenced was memory CD4+ T cells sorted from blood. Subset here: CD45RA-negative fraction. This chain uses TRBV14 with TRBJ1-5; TRBD1 agrees at 8 bases. The clonotype was recovered from a man aged 25 to 40 in good health. CDR3 loop: CASSPGQGQPQHF. The CDR3 coding sequence is TGTGCCAGCAGCCCTGGACAGGGTCAGCCCCAGCATTTT. Combining the CDR3 with reference TRBV14 and TRBJ1-5 gives the whole variable domain EAGVTQFPSHSVIEKGQTVTLRCDPISGHDNLYWYRRVMGKEIKFLLHFVKESKQDESGMPNNRFLAERTGGTYSTLKVQPAELEDSGVYFCASSPGQGQPQHFGDGTRLSIL.